The clone carrying this T cell receptor (beta chain) appeared a few times. The sample originates from a study of blood T cell repertoires in COVID-19. Germline CDR1 reads SQVTM; CDR2 reads ANQGSEA. This CDR3 has 12 residues. The V end was cut by 7 bases, the J end by 4 bases, with 13 bases between. This table comes from immunoSEQ multiplex PCR, and its TCRdb copy is limited to in-frame clones, with some not included. The sample has around 86,000 clones; approximately 84% are singletons. The source material was peripheral blood. The chain has TRBV29-1 and TRBJ1-1; D is unclear. The TCR comes from a human donor in a cohort sampled during active COVID-19. The CDR3 DNA reads TGCAGCGCTACACAAAGAGGCACTGAAGCTTTCTTT. Protein sequence: CSATQRGTEAFF.